These 24 T cell receptor beta chains originate from one sample sequenced in a study of beta chain bispecific antibodies for T cell cancers. TCRdb re-called the 5' RACE reads with MiXCR, one entry per CDR3 protein. Here the sample spans some 21,000 distinct CDR3 sequences, about 2.7% being singletons. T cells were expanded from blood mononuclear cells for about 3 days with anti-CD3 OKT3 or CD3/CD28 beads. Their antigens remain unidentified. Broader study findings: The leukemia cells, rather than normal T cells, gave most of the targeted TRBV signal.

Sequences were obtained from healthy donor T cells cultured with leukemia cells. The receptors were sampled from a human donor in good health. Some clones in this sample may be carry-over from other donors' samples.

This clonotype has ten or more counts. J is TRBJ2-4 and V is TRBV5-1; TRBD1 or TRBD2 may be the D gene (6 bases each). V gave up 0 bases and J gave up 1 base, with 11 bases separating them. CDR3 length equals 16 residues. Germline V gives CDR1 SGHRS, CDR2 YFSETQ. Here the CDR3 DNA reads TGCGCCAGCAGCTTGGACGGGGGCGGGGCCAAAAACATTCAGTACTTC. Translating gives CASSLDGGGAKNIQYF.

This clonotype was seen ten or more times. The rearrangement uses TRBV12-3 or TRBV12-4 and TRBJ1-1; 8 nucleotides align to TRBD1. The CDR3 runs 14 residues. V shed 5 bases, J shed 4 bases, and the junction held 6 bases outside the gene matches. The CDR3 loop is CASSPRQGITEAFF. The CDR3, as DNA: TGTGCCAGCAGTCCACGACAGGGGATCACTGAAGCTTTCTTT.

This clonotype came up many times. V and J are TRBV6-4 and TRBJ1-2, with TRBD1 matching over 7 bases. J was trimmed by 4 bases and V by 2 bases; bases with no gene match: 7. Germline V gene data show CDR1 as MRHNA and CDR2 as SNTAGT. The CDR3 extends over 15 amino acids. In nucleotides, the CDR3 is TGTGCCAGCAGTGACGGGGGGGGGACAGCCTATGGCTACACCTTC. Its translation is CASSDGGGTAYGYTF.

This clonotype was detected ten times or more. V gene TRBV19 combines with J gene TRBJ1-6; a possible D gene is TRBD1 (6 bases). The CDR3 runs to 15 residues. Trimming pared 2 bases from V and 8 bases from J, leaving 13 bases between. Germline CDR1 and CDR2: LNHDA and SQIVND (reference sequence). The CDR3 is CASSIRTTGYSPLHF. The CDR3 nucleotides are TGTGCCAGTAGTATAAGAACGACAGGCTATTCACCCCTCCACTTT.

The table lists this clonotype with many counts. This sequence joins TRBV15 and TRBJ1-3; a weak D match, TRBD1 (6 bases). CDR1 LNHNV and CDR2 YYDKDF come from the germline V gene (reference sequence). Trimming took 0 bases from V and 2 from J, leaving 8 bases between them. CDR3 length: 15 residues. CDR3 protein: CATSRDAGAGNTIYF. As DNA, the CDR3 is TGTGCCACCAGCAGAGATGCAGGGGCTGGAAACACCATATATTTT.

This clonotype was seen repeatedly, ten times or more. V gene TRBV5-6 combines with J gene TRBJ2-7, with 7 bases matching TRBD1. Trimming removed 6 bases from V and 4 bases from J; junction bases left unmatched: 7. The CDR3 contains 13 residues. Per germline, CDR1 SGHDT and CDR2 YYEEEE. The CDR3 region has the DNA TGTGCCAGCACCACAGGGGATGCGTACGAGCAGTACTTC. It is translated as CASTTGDAYEQYF. The entire variable domain, with the rest obtained from reference TRBV5-6 and TRBJ2-7, is as follows: DAGVTQSPTHLIKTRGQQVTLRCSPKSGHDTVSWYQQALGQGPQFIFQYYEEEERQRGNFPDRFSGHQFPNYSSELNVNALLLGDSALYLCASTTGDAYEQYFGPGTRLTVT.

This clonotype was counted many times. V gene TRBV5-1 combines with J gene TRBJ1-4; D is perhaps TRBD1 (5 bases). The V end lost 1 base, the J end lost 3 bases, and 13 bases lay between the germline ends. Germline V gene lookup returns CDR1 SGHRS and CDR2 YFSETQ. This CDR3 is built from 16 residues. CDR3 coding DNA: TGCGCCAGCAGCTTGACGGGGGAGGGGCCTAATGAAAAACTGTTTTTT. Translating gives CASSLTGEGPNEKLFF.

This clonotype was counted many times. The chain employs TRBV5-1 and TRBJ1-1, with TRBD1 identical over 9 bases. The junction had 8 bases not matched to a gene; V was cut back by 4 bases and J by 1 base. This CDR3 contains 16 residues. CDR1 is SGHRS and CDR2 is YFSETQ in the germline V gene. The CDR3 DNA follows: TGCGCCAGCAGCCCACGGGACAGGGAGGGGAACACTGAAGCTTTCTTT. It yields the protein CASSPRDREGNTEAFF.

At least ten counts were recorded for this clonotype. The CDR3 DNA follows: TGTGCCAGTTCCCGTGGGACAGAAACCGCACCCCTCCACTTT. Amino acid sequence: CASSRGTETAPLHF. V and J are TRBV9 and TRBJ1-6; the match to TRBD1 covers 7 bases. CDR1 and CDR2 from the germline V gene are SGDLS and YYNGEE. This CDR3 is 14 amino acids long. V shed 8 bases, J shed 11 bases, and the junction held 13 bases outside the gene matches.

This clonotype was recorded at least ten times. The V call is TRBV6-5, the J call TRBJ2-7; D gene unclear. The CDR3 totals 14 residues. Trimming removed 5 bases at V and 0 bases at J, with 11 bases between. Germline lookup yields CDR1 MNHEY and CDR2 SVGAGI. CDR3 in DNA: TGTGCCAGCAGTCCCACGGATAACTCCTACGAGCAGTACTTC. It yields the protein CASSPTDNSYEQYF.

This clonotype was seen repeatedly, ten times or more. The chain couples TRBV19 to TRBJ2-2; D remains unclear. CDR1 is LNHDA, CDR2 SQIVND, per germline (reference sequence). The CDR3 totals 14 residues. V shed 2 bases and J shed 3 bases, with 7 bases lying between them. As DNA, the CDR3 is TGTGCCAGTAGTATAACGACGTACACCGGGGAGCTGTTTTTT. Amino acids: CASSITTYTGELFF.

This clonotype was observed at least ten times. The V and J genes are TRBV3-1 and TRBJ2-1, with TRBD1 matching over 7 bases. The germline V gene encodes CDR1 LGHDT and CDR2 YNNKEL (reference sequence). V lost 0 bases, J lost 5 bases, and 4 bases stayed unmatched. CDR3 length: 15 residues. The CDR3 nucleotides read TGTGCCAGCAGCCAAGAGTACAGGGGAAACAATGAGCAGTTCTTC. As protein: CASSQEYRGNNEQFF.

This clonotype was seen many times. This chain uses TRBV5-1 with TRBJ1-4; the match to TRBD1 covers 7 bases. CDR1 is SGHRS, CDR2 YFSETQ, per germline. The length of the CDR3 is 15 residues. The ends lost 0 bases at V and 6 bases at J; junction bases unmatched: 5. DNA for the CDR3: TGCGCCAGCAGCTTGGACCCGACAGGGTATGAAAAACTGTTTTTT. It translates to CASSLDPTGYEKLFF.

This clonotype has a count of ten or more. V gene TRBV5-6 combines with J gene TRBJ2-3, with 9 positions matching TRBD2. Germline V gives CDR1 SGHDT, CDR2 YYEEEE. V lost 4 bases, J lost 6 bases, and 12 bases stayed unmatched. The CDR3 length is 16 residues. The CDR3 region is CASSQLPAGGWDTQYF. The CDR3 DNA reads as TGTGCCAGCAGCCAACTTCCAGCGGGGGGTTGGGATACGCAGTATTTT.

The CDR3 sequence: CAISGGRIAARYEQYF. In DNA form, the CDR3 reads TGTGCCATCAGTGGGGGACGGATCGCAGCGAGGTACGAGCAGTACTTC. The V and J genes are TRBV10-3 and TRBJ2-7; tentatively, D is TRBD1 or TRBD2 (5 bases each). Germline V CDR1 and CDR2: ENHRY, SYGVKD. V was pared by 4 bases and J by 4 bases, with 20 bases between. The CDR3 is 16 residues long.

This clonotype is medium-sized by share. This chain uses TRBV11-2 with TRBJ1-1; no definite D call. This CDR3 spans 15 amino acids. V was trimmed by 5 bases and J by 5 bases, leaving 18 bases between them. CDR1 is SGHAT and CDR2 is FQNNGV in the germline V gene. DNA of the CDR3: TGTGCCAGCAGCCCTCCCGGGGAGGGAGAGACTGAAGCTTTCTTT. Amino acid sequence: CASSPPGEGETEAFF.

In this sample, this clonotype turned up many times. The chain uses TRBV20-1 and TRBJ1-5, with 8 bases that match TRBD1. V gave up 6 bases and J gave up 4 bases; unmatched junction bases: 5. From germline, CDR1 is DFQATT and CDR2 SNEGSKA (reference sequence). The CDR3 is 13 residues long. Written as DNA, the CDR3 is TGCAGTGCCAGACAGGGGCGGAATCAGCCCCAGCATTTT. The encoded protein is CSARQGRNQPQHF.

This clonotype was recorded at least ten times. CDR3 sequence: CASSPRGGARNEQFF. The CDR3 region has the DNA TGCGCCAGCAGCCCCCGTGGGGGGGCGCGAAATGAGCAGTTCTTC. The chain couples TRBV5-1 to TRBJ2-1, with a possible D match to TRBD2 (7 bases). This CDR3 contains 15 residues. V was shortened by 4 bases and J by 7 bases, with 18 bases between the two germline ends. Germline CDR1 is SGHRS and CDR2 is YFSETQ.

This clonotype has ten or more counts. V is TRBV14 and J is TRBJ2-5; D remains unclear. With 3 bases removed from V and 1 base from J, the gap between germline ends came to 18 bases. Germline-derived CDR1 and CDR2 are SGHDN and FVKESK. There are 17 residues in the CDR3. CDR3 protein: CASSQRSVLPSQETQYF. CDR3 coding DNA: TGTGCCAGCAGCCAGCGATCGGTCCTACCATCCCAAGAGACCCAGTACTTC.

This clonotype occurred many times. The J gene is TRBJ2-3, the V gene TRBV28; 8 bases line up with TRBD1. V was pared by 7 bases and J by 1 base, with 7 bases of the junction left unmatched. Germline V lookup: CDR1 MDHEN, CDR2 SYDVKM. The CDR3 has 15 amino acids. CDR3 nucleotide sequence: TGTGCCAGCACCACTAGGGGACAGGGCACAGATACGCAGTATTTT. It is translated as CASTTRGQGTDTQYF.

By frequency in the sample, this clonotype is medium-sized (0.01 to 0.1%). The chain combines TRBV5-1 with TRBJ2-2; 9 positions match TRBD1. Trimming cost V 1 base and J 2 bases; bases outside gene matches: 3. The CDR3 totals 16 residues. Germline CDR1 SGHRS, CDR2 YFSETQ. The CDR3 DNA reads TGCGCCAGCAGCTTGAGGACAGGGGTCAACACCGGGGAGCTGTTTTTT. Encoded protein: CASSLRTGVNTGELFF.

This clonotype was seen repeatedly, ten times or more. The chain carries TRBV27 and TRBJ2-7; perhaps TRBD2 as D (5 bases). Trimming stripped 5 bases from V and 1 base from J, with 12 bases between. The germline V gene encodes CDR1 MNHEY and CDR2 SMNVEV (reference sequence). CDR3 size: 14 residues. In DNA, the CDR3 is TGTGCCAGCAGTACCGCCCCGGGGTCCTACGAGCAGTACTTC. The encoded protein is CASSTAPGSYEQYF.

This clonotype was detected many times. The rearrangement joins TRBV6-5 to TRBJ2-3; 7 nucleotides match TRBD2. After removal of 4 bases from V and 4 bases from J, the junction contained 8 bases not matched to a gene. This CDR3 has 15 residues. Germline CDR1 and CDR2: MNHEY and SVGAGI. CDR3 DNA: TGTGCCAGCAGTTCCTTGGGAGCGGGATCAGATACGCAGTATTTT. It is translated as CASSSLGAGSDTQYF.

This clonotype was observed a handful of times. The chain joins TRBV7-3 to TRBJ2-6; 8 bases are shared with TRBD1. The CDR3 is made up of 17 amino acids. Germline values: CDR1 SGHTA, CDR2 FQGTGA. V was clipped by 6 bases and J by 0 bases; unmatched bases: 7. The CDR3 DNA reads as TGTGCCAGCAGTCGATGGGACAGGACCTCTGGGGCCAACGTCCTGACTTTC. As protein: CASSRWDRTSGANVLTF.